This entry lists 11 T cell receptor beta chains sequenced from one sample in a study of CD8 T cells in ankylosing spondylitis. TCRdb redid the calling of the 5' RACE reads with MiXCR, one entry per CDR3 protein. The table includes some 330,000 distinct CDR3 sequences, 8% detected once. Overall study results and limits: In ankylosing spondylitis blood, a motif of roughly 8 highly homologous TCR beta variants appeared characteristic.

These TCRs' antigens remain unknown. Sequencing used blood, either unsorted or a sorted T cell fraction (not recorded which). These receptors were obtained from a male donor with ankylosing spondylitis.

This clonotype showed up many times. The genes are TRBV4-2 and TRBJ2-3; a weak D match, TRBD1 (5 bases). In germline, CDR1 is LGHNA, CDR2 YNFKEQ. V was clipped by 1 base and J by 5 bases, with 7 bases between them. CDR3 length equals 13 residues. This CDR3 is CASSQGRVDTQYF. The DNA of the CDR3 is TGTGCCAGCAGCCAAGGCAGGGTAGATACGCAGTATTTT.

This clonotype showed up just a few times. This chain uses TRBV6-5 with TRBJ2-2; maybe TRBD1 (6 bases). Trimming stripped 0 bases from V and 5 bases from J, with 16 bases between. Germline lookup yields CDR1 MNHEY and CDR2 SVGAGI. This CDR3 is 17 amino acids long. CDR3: CASSYSGTTTGTGELFF. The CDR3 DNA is TGTGCCAGCAGTTACTCTGGGACAACTACGGGAACCGGGGAGCTGTTTTTT.

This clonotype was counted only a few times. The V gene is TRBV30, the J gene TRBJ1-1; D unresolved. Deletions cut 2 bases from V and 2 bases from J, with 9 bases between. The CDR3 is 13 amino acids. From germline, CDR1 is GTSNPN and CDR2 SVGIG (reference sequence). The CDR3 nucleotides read TGTGCCTGGAGTATGAGGGTAAACACTGAAGCTTTCTTT. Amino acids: CAWSMRVNTEAFF.

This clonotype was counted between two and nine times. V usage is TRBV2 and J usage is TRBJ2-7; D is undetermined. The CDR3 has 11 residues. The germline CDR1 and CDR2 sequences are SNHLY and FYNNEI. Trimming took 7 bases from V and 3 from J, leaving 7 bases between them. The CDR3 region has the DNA TGTGCCAGCACGACGGTCTACGAGCAGTACTTC. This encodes CASTTVYEQYF.

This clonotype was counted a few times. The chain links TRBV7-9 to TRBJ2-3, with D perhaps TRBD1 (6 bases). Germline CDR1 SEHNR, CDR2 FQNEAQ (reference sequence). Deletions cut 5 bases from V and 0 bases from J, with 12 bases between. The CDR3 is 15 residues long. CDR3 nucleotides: TGTGCCAGCAGCATTACAGGGCTCAGCACAGATACGCAGTATTTT. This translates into CASSITGLSTDTQYF. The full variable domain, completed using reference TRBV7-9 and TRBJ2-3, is DTGVSQNPRHKITKRGQNVTFRCDPISEHNRLYWYRQTLGQGPEFLTYFQNEAQLEKSRLLSDRFSAERPKGSFSTLEIQRTEQGDSAMYLCASSITGLSTDTQYFGPGTRLTVL.

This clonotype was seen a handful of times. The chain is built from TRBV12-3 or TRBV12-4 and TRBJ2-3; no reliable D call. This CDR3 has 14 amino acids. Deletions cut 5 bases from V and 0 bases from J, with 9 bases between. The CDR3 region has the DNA TGTGCCAGCAGTCGTATGAGAAGCACAGATACGCAGTATTTT. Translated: CASSRMRSTDTQYF.

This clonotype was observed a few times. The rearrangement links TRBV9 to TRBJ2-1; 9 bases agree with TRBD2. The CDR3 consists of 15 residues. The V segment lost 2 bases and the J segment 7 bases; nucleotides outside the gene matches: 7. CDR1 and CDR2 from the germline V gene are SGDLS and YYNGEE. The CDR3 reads CASSVTGTSWNEQFF. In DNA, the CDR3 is TGTGCCAGCAGCGTGACCGGGACTAGCTGGAATGAGCAGTTCTTC.

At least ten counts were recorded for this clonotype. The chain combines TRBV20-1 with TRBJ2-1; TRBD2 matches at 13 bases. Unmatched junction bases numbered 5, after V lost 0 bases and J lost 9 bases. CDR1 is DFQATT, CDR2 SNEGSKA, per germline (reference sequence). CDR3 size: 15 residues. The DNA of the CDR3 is TGCAGTGCTAGAGATCCGGGACTAGCGGGATTTGAGCAGTTCTTC. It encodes CSARDPGLAGFEQFF.

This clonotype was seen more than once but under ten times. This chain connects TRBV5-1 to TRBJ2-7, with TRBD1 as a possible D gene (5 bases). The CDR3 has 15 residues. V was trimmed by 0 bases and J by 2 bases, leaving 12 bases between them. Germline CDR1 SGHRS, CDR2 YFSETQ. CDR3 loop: CASSLGQGITYEQYF. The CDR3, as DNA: TGCGCCAGCAGCTTGGGCCAGGGTATAACCTACGAGCAGTACTTC. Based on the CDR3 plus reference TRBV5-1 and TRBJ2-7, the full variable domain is KAGVTQTPRYLIKTRGQQVTLSCSPISGHRSVSWYQQTPGQGLQFLFEYFSETQRNKGNFPGRFSGRQFSNSRSEMNVSTLELGDSALYLCASSLGQGITYEQYFGPGTRLTVT.

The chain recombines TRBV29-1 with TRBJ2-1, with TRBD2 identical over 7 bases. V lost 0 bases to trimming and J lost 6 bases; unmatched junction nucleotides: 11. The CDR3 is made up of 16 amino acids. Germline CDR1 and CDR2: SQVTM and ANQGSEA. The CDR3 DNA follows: TGCAGCGTTGAAGATCCCTGGAGCGGGGAGGGCAATGAGCAGTTCTTC. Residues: CSVEDPWSGEGNEQFF.

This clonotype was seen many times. CDR3 in amino acids: CATGQPGNTIYF. CDR3 nucleotide sequence: TGTGCCACCGGCCAACCTGGAAACACCATATATTTT. This sequence joins TRBV11-3 and TRBJ1-3; D call uncertain. The CDR3 consists of 12 residues. Germline CDR1 and CDR2: SGHNT and YENEEA. The ends were cut back, 10 bases at V and 2 bases at J, with 9 bases in the middle.